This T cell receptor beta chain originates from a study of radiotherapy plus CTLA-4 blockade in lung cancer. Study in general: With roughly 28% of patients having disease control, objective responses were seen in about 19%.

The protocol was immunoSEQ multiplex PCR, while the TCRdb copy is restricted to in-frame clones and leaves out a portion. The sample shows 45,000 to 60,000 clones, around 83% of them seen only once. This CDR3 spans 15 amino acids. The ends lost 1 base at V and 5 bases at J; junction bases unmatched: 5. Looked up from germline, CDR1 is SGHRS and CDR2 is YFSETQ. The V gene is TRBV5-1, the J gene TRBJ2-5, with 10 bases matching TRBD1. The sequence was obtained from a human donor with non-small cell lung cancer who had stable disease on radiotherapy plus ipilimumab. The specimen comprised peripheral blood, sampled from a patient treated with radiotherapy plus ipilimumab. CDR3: CASSLLDRGRETQYF. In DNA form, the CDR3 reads TGCGCCAGCAGCTTGCTGGACAGGGGGAGGGAGACCCAGTACTTC.